Listed below are T cell receptor beta chains from one sample, sequenced in a study of T-cell reconstitution after alpha-beta-depleted transplantation in children. In TCRdb, the PCR reads were re-called with MiXCR into one record per CDR3 protein. The data show hundreds of thousands of distinct CDR3 sequences, approximately 17% seen once. This specimen consisted of PBMCs, mostly from graft donor cells, obtained 360 days after TCRalphabeta/CD19-depleted stem cell transplant. These receptor sequences come from a male patient between 2 and 15 years old who had a stem cell transplant for acute lymphoblastic leukemia, so the T cells may come from the graft donor. CDR3s leave out the opening cysteine and the closing phenylalanine or tryptophan. Not all rows give a size; the values are once, few, many and, for expanded clones, a class.

V: TRBV12-3/TRBV12-4; length: 15; size: NA; J: TRBJ2-5; CDR3: ASSLWFPGVSQETQY
V: TRBV6-1; length: 11; size: few; J: TRBJ2-5; CDR3: ASSPTGAGTQY
V: TRBV15; length: 16; size: NA; J: TRBJ2-1; CDR3: ATSRDEQKIATYNEQF
V: TRBV6-1; length: 12; size: many; J: TRBJ2-7; CDR3: ASSPGTGFGEQY
V: TRBV29-1; length: 11; size: few; J: TRBJ1-5; CDR3: SVGEQVNQPQH
V: TRBV20-1; length: 11; size: many; J: TRBJ2-7; CDR3: SASRVLSYEQY
V: TRBV20-1; length: 14; size: few; J: TRBJ2-7; CDR3: SATDPTGTGTYEQY
V: TRBV18; length: 14; size: few; J: TRBJ2-5; CDR3: ASSPWGRAGRETQY
V: TRBV20-1; length: 13; size: NA; J: TRBJ2-1; CDR3: SARGTGGAYNEQF
V: TRBV10-3; length: 12; size: many; J: TRBJ2-7; CDR3: AISENGLVQEQY
V: TRBV10-2; length: 15; size: many; J: TRBJ2-7; CDR3: ASSEGPGNLFKYEQY
V: TRBV4-3; length: 14; size: NA; J: TRBJ2-3; CDR3: ASSQDGDGDTDTQY
V: TRBV19; length: 11; size: NA; J: TRBJ1-2; CDR3: ASSPTANYGYT
V: TRBV20-1; length: 14; size: NA; J: TRBJ2-3; CDR3: SARKAAGLRTDTQY
V: TRBV7-9; length: 12; size: few; J: TRBJ2-1; CDR3: ASRSGQGWNEQF
V: TRBV10-2; length: 13; size: NA; J: TRBJ1-6; CDR3: ASSVIGAGDSPLH
V: TRBV4-1; length: 15; size: NA; J: TRBJ2-7; CDR3: ASSQAVFWDRVDEQY
V: TRBV5-1; length: 14; size: NA; J: TRBJ2-1; CDR3: ASSLGPQGSYNEQF
V: TRBV28; length: 15; size: few; J: TRBJ2-5; CDR3: ASSLEVRGAEQETQY
V: TRBV9; length: 14; size: few; J: TRBJ2-3; CDR3: ASSVGDPQLTDTQY
V: TRBV5-1; length: 14; size: NA; J: TRBJ1-1; CDR3: ASSSGAGLTNTEAF
V: TRBV12-3/TRBV12-4; length: 14; size: few; J: TRBJ2-6; CDR3: ASSSRTLSGANVLT
V: TRBV20-1; length: 12; size: NA; J: TRBJ1-1; CDR3: SARDVRRATEAF
V: TRBV12-3/TRBV12-4; length: 12; size: NA; J: TRBJ2-5; CDR3: ASSFLRLGETQY
V: TRBV6-1; length: 13; size: once; J: TRBJ1-1; CDR3: ASSRDRGKNTEAF
V: TRBV4-3; length: 13; size: NA; J: TRBJ2-7; CDR3: ASSQTRTGGGEQY
V: TRBV7-2; length: 10; size: many; J: TRBJ2-7; CDR3: ASSLGPPEQY
V: TRBV7-6; length: 13; size: NA; J: TRBJ2-7; CDR3: ASSLAGEVYYEQY
V: TRBV7-9; length: 12; size: few; J: TRBJ1-6; CDR3: ASSTGGGGSPLH
V: TRBV20-1; length: 13; size: NA; J: TRBJ2-7; CDR3: SARDGQGAEVEQY
V: TRBV29-1; length: 12; size: few; J: TRBJ1-1; CDR3: SVGEGDMNTEAF
V: TRBV29-1; length: 12; size: NA; J: TRBJ1-2; CDR3: SVPPRGASYGYT
V: TRBV7-8; length: 12; size: NA; J: TRBJ1-1; CDR3: ASSLERGHTEAF
V: TRBV28; length: 12; size: few; J: TRBJ1-6; CDR3: ASTTGFGNSPLH
V: TRBV7-9; length: 11; size: NA; J: TRBJ1-2; CDR3: ASSLQTGVGYT
V: TRBV20-1; length: 14; size: few; J: TRBJ2-7; CDR3: SAIRGIASSSYEQY
V: TRBV3-1; length: 13; size: many; J: TRBJ2-7; CDR3: ASSPPAGNSYEQY
V: TRBV15; length: 15; size: NA; J: TRBJ2-1; CDR3: ATSRLGGTSSYNEQF
V: TRBV7-2; length: 12; size: many; J: TRBJ1-6; CDR3: ASSLGGDNSPLH
V: TRBV5-5; length: 14; size: NA; J: TRBJ2-2; CDR3: ASSSRGDSNTGELF
V: TRBV12-3/TRBV12-4; length: 12; size: few; J: TRBJ2-5; CDR3: ASRPLGTGETQY
V: TRBV29-1; length: 12; size: few; J: TRBJ1-1; CDR3: SVGPGQGMSEAF
V: TRBV28; length: 12; size: few; J: TRBJ2-3; CDR3: ASSSDRSTDTQY
V: TRBV30; length: 14; size: NA; J: TRBJ2-1; CDR3: AWSGGGNRTYNEQF
V: TRBV12-3/TRBV12-4; length: 12; size: few; J: TRBJ2-7; CDR3: ASSDLRGAYEQY
V: TRBV27; length: 12; size: few; J: TRBJ2-1; CDR3: ASSFGPRGIEQF
V: TRBV19; length: 13; size: few; J: TRBJ1-5; CDR3: ASSPGTGGFQPQH
V: TRBV12-3/TRBV12-4; length: 12; size: NA; J: TRBJ2-7; CDR3: ASSLVPSSYEQY
V: TRBV7-2; length: 11; size: few; J: TRBJ2-1; CDR3: ASSFGEYNEQF
V: TRBV12-3/TRBV12-4; length: 9; size: NA; J: TRBJ2-5; CDR3: ASSLPPYQY
V: TRBV12-3/TRBV12-4; length: 11; size: NA; J: TRBJ2-3; CDR3: ASSGGHTDTQY
V: TRBV5-1; length: 17; size: NA; J: TRBJ2-3; CDR3: ASSGTSGGHTRSTDTQY